This entry lists 7 T cell receptor beta chains sequenced from one sample in a study of control samples from healthy donors and cancer patients. Only in-frame clones appear in the TCRdb table, and some are missing; sequencing was by immunoSEQ multiplex PCR. The sample contains about 120,000 clones, approximately 90% of which appear only once. Sequencing used blood. Receptors originate from a woman between 70 and 85 years old in good health.

The chain recombines TRBV5-1 with TRBJ2-7; D remains ambiguous. The CDR3 totals 12 residues. Germline CDR1 and CDR2: SGHRS and YFSETQ. Trimming took 3 bases from V and 0 from J, leaving 4 bases between them. This CDR3 is CASSSSSYEQYF. CDR3 DNA: TGCGCCAGCAGCTCCTCCTCCTACGAGCAGTACTTC.

The chain employs TRBV7-2 and TRBJ1-6; D is undetermined. Germline CDR1 is SGHTA and CDR2 is FQGNSA. V was cut by 2 bases and J by 14 bases, with 13 bases left in between. The length of the CDR3 is 13 residues. In DNA form, the CDR3 reads TGTGCCAGCAGCTTAAGTAAGTCCCAATCCCTCCACTTT. The encoded protein is CASSLSKSQSLHF.

V is TRBV6-6 and J is TRBJ1-5; no clear D gene. The CDR3 covers 12 residues. CDR1 is MNHNY and CDR2 is SVGAGI in the germline V gene (reference sequence). V shed 8 bases and J shed 0 bases, with 5 bases lying between them. CDR3 sequence reads: CASQNSNQPQHF. DNA for the CDR3: TGTGCCAGCCAAAATAGCAATCAGCCCCAGCATTTT.

The chain uses TRBV5-1 and TRBJ2-3; no definite D call. The CDR3 spans 15 residues. Trimming took 2 bases from V and 1 from J, leaving 11 bases between them. CDR1 and CDR2 (germline): SGHRS, YFSETQ. The CDR3 here is CASSLFDLGTDTQYF. The CDR3 bases are TGCGCCAGCAGCTTATTTGACTTGGGCACAGATACGCAGTATTTT.

This rearrangement joins TRBV10-3 to TRBJ2-7; TRBD1 agrees at 7 bases. V dropped 5 bases and J dropped 0; count of bases not matched to a gene: 10. The length of the CDR3 is 16 residues. Germline CDR1 ENHRY, CDR2 SYGVKD. CDR3 region: CAISPGVGTASYEQYF. The CDR3, as DNA: TGTGCCATCAGTCCTGGGGTGGGGACAGCCTCCTACGAGCAGTACTTC.

This chain joins TRBV15 and TRBJ2-2; D is uncertain. Germline V CDR1 and CDR2: LNHNV, YYDKDF (reference sequence). The CDR3 contains 14 residues. Trimming pared 0 bases from V and 4 bases from J, leaving 6 bases between. The CDR3 DNA reads as TGTGCCACCAGCAGAGATACGGGCACCGGGGAGCTGTTTTTT. It specifies CATSRDTGTGELFF.

The chain joins TRBV9 to TRBJ1-2; tentatively, D is TRBD1 (5 bases). The CDR3 consists of 13 residues. Germline V gene data show CDR1 as SGDLS and CDR2 as YYNGEE. The V end lost 3 bases, the J end lost 8 bases, and 14 bases lay between the germline ends. The CDR3 is CASSAGEVGGYTF. The CDR3 DNA is TGTGCCAGCAGCGCGGGGGAGGTAGGGGGCTACACCTTC. Full variable domain (missing parts from reference TRBV9 and TRBJ1-2): DSGVTQTPKHLITATGQRVTLRCSPRSGDLSVYWYQQSLDQGLQFLIQYYNGEERAKGNILERFSAQQFPDLHSELNLSSLELGDSALYFCASSAGEVGGYTFGSGTRLTVV.